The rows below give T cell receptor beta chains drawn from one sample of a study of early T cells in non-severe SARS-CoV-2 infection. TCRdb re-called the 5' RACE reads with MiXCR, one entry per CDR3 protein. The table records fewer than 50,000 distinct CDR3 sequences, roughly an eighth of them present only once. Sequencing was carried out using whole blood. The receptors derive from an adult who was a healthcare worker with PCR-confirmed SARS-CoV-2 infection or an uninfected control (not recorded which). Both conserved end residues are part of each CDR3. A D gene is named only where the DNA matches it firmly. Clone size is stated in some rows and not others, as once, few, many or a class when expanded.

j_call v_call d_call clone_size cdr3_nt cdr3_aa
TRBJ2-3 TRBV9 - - TGTGCCAGCAGCCGGTGGCGGGGCACAGATACGCAGTATTTT CASSRWRGTDTQYF
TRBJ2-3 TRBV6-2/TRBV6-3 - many TGTGCCAGCAGTAGCCAAGCTCACACAGATACGCAGTATTTT CASSSQAHTDTQYF
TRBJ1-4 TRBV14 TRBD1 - TGTGCCAGCAGCCCCGACAGGGTAGTGGAAAAACTGTTTTTT CASSPDRVVEKLFF
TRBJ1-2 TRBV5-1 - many TGCGCCAGCAGCTCAGGGGTTCTAACTCCCTATGGCTACACCTTC CASSSGVLTPYGYTF
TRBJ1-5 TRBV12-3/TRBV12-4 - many TGTGCCAGCAGTCCGGGGGGAACTCAGCCCCAGCATTTT CASSPGGTQPQHF
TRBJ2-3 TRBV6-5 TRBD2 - TGTGCCTACAGTGGAACCGGGACTAGCGGGGGCACAGATACGCAGTATTTT CAYSGTGTSGGTDTQYF
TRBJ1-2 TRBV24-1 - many TGTGCCACCAGTGCCCCAGGGGATAGGCTTGGCTACACCTTC CATSAPGDRLGYTF
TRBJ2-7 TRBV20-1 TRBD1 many TGCAGTGCCCCTAACCCCGCAGGGGGTACCTACGAGCAGTACTTC CSAPNPAGGTYEQYF
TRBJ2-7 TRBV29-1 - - TGCAGCGTTGTGCACAGCTCCTACGAGCAGTACTTC CSVVHSSYEQYF
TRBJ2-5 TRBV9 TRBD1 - TGTGCCAGCAGCTCCGGGACGACAGGGGCGGAGACCCAGTACTTC CASSSGTTGAETQYF
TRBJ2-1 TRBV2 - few TGTGCCAGCAGTGAAAATCGGAAGAATGAGCAGTTCTTC CASSENRKNEQFF
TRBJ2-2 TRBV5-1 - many TGCGCCAGCAGCTTGAGTCCAGGGGACACCGGGGAGCTGTTTTTT CASSLSPGDTGELFF
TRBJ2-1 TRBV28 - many TGTGCCAGCAGTTTAGGGGCAGACCATTACAATGAGCAGTTCTTC CASSLGADHYNEQFF
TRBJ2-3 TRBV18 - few TGTGCCAGCTCACTAAGGGGGGCAGGAGATACGCAGTATTTT CASSLRGAGDTQYF
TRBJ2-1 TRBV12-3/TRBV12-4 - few TGTGCCAGCAGGAGGCCCGACGAGGGAATCAGTGAGCAGTTCTTC CASRRPDEGISEQFF